The present entry profiles one T cell receptor (beta chain) with its context. This sample includes further DNA sequences coding for the same CDR3. The sequencing template was cDNA reverse transcribed from extracted RNA. TCRdb keeps only in-frame clones here, not all; method: immunoSEQ multiplex PCR. The data contain 130,000 to 150,000 clones, 40% to 50% of them singletons. This sample is drawn from a study of CD8+ T cells in alopecia areata. The length of the CDR3 is 13 residues. The germline V gene has CDR1 SQVTM and CDR2 ANQGSEA. The ends were cut back, 0 bases at V and 2 bases at J, with 4 bases in the middle.

The source material was CD4+ T cells sorted from blood. This clonotype originated in a human donor with alopecia areata. The chain recombines TRBV29-1 with TRBJ1-4, with D unclear. CDR3 nucleotides: TGCAGCGTTGAAGAGCAGACTAATGAAAAACTGTTTTTT. Its protein is CSVEEQTNEKLFF.